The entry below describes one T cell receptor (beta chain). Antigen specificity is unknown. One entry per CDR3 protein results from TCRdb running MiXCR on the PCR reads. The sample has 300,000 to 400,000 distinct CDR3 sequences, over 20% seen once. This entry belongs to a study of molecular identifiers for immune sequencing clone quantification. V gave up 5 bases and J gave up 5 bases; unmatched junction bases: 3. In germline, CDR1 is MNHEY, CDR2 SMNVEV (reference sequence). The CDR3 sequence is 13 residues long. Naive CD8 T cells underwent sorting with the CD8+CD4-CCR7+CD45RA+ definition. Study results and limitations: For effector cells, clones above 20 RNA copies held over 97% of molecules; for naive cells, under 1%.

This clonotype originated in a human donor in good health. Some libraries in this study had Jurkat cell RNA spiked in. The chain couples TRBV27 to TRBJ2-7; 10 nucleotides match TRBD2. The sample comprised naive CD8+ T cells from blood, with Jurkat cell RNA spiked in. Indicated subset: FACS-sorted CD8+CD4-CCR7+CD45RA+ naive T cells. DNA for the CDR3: TGTGCCAGCAGTACTAGCGGGATCAACGAGCAGTACTTC. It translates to CASSTSGINEQYF.